The 21 T cell receptor beta chains presented below share a single source sample, sequenced in a study of tumor and adjacent non-tumor tissue in lung cancer. RNA was extracted from bulk tissue without any cell sorting. TCRbeta libraries were built with three rounds of nested PCR, modified from ARM-PCR. From the multiplex PCR reads, TCRdb called clonotypes with MiXCR, one entry per CDR3 protein. The sample lists fewer than 120,000 distinct CDR3 sequences; roughly 84% were seen once. Source material: lung tumor tissue. The origin of the receptors is a man between 65 and 85 years old with non-small cell lung cancer.

On this clonotype: At one end the junction does not follow the germline gene, possibly because of a read error. V is TRBV29-1 and J is TRBJ1-1, with a possible D match to TRBD1 (5 bases). This CDR3 has 11 residues. Germline V lookup: CDR1 SQVTM, CDR2 ANQGSEA. The CDR3 loop reads CRGARTIEAFF. CDR3 in DNA: TGCAGAGGGGCCCGAACCATTGAAGCCTTCTTT.

The chain links TRBV4-3 to TRBJ2-1, with D unresolved. CDR1 is LGHNA and CDR2 is YSLEER in the germline V gene. The CDR3 contains 14 residues. The CDR3 loop reads CTSSQGFGVNEQFF. The CDR3 nucleotides are TGCACGAGCAGCCAAGGTTTTGGGGTGAATGAGCAGTTCTTC.

About this clonotype itself: This is likely a read error, given that the CDR3 carries no conserved phenylalanine or tryptophan at its end. It is unclear where the CDR3 begins or ends on the DNA, so no DNA is shown, and the CDR3 is as TCRdb lists it. The J gene is TRBJ2-1, the V gene TRBV4-3; no DNA check was done on the table's D call, TRBD2. Germline values: CDR1 LGHNA, CDR2 YSLEER. Both ends counted, the CDR3 spans 17 residues. CDR3: CASSQNPAGAEYNKQFL.

The V gene is TRBV12-3 or TRBV12-4, the J gene TRBJ2-7; D gene ambiguous. Trimming stripped 3 bases from V and 1 base from J, with 13 bases between. The CDR3 extends over 15 amino acids. The CDR3 bases are TGTGCCAGCAGTTTCACCCTACCCCCTTCCTACGAGCAGTACTTC. As protein: CASSFTLPPSYEQYF.

Notes on this clonotype: The junction differs from germline at one of its ends, possibly a read error. The chain joins TRBV4-3 to TRBJ1-4; D not certain. The germline gives CDR1 LGHNA, CDR2 YSLEER. This CDR3 comprises 14 residues. DNA for the CDR3: TGTGCCAGCAGCCAAGCCAGTTGTCATGAAAAACTGTTTTTT. Its protein is CASSQASCHEKLFF.

A word on this clonotype: At one of its ends the junction is not consistent with the germline gene, which may arise from a read error. The chain carries TRBV28 and TRBJ2-3; a weak D match, TRBD2 (5 bases). The CDR3 runs 14 residues. Germline V gene sequence: CDR1 MDHEN, CDR2 SYDVKM. CDR3 amino acids: CVSSFVAGKDTQYF. The CDR3 region has the DNA TGTGTCAGCAGTTTTGTCGCGGGCAAAGATACGCAGTATTTT.

On this clonotype: At one end, the junction sequence differs from germline, possibly due to a read error. J is TRBJ1-1 and V is TRBV7-8; D gene unclear. Germline CDR1 SGHVS, CDR2 FQNEAQ. The CDR3 runs to 13 residues. The CDR3 reads CACRLALDTEAFF. CDR3 coding DNA: TGTGCCTGCAGATTAGCTTTGGACACTGAAGCTTTCTTT.

CDR3 sequence (DNA): TGTGCCAGCAACTGGGGATCCGATTATGGCTACACCTTC. Its protein is CASNWGSDYGYTF. J is TRBJ1-2 and V is TRBV6-6, with D unresolved. V was cut by 7 bases and J by 5 bases, with 14 bases left in between. The CDR3 has 13 residues. Germline CDR1 MNHNY, CDR2 SVGAGI (reference sequence).

For this clonotype: A clone one base away is much larger, so this may be a read error. V and J are TRBV20-1 and TRBJ2-1; a weak D match, TRBD2 (5 bases). The germline gives CDR1 DFQATT, CDR2 SNEGSKA (reference sequence). The length of the CDR3 is 15 residues. In DNA, the CDR3 is TGCTGTGCTAGAGTGACCGGGATCTCCTACAATGAGCAGTTCTTC. Translating it yields CCARVTGISYNEQFF.

Of note for this clonotype: One end of the junction varies from germline; a read error may be responsible. The chain links TRBV20-1 to TRBJ1-5; the D is unclear. With the DNA end fitting TRBJ2-3 better, the J assignment may be wrong. Germline CDR1 is DFQATT and CDR2 is SNEGSKA (reference sequence). The CDR3 is 13 amino acids. The CDR3 nucleotides are TGCAGTGGTAGAACCAGCCCGGGTCAGCCCCAGTATTTT. Translation gives CSGRTSPGQPQYF.

In the case of this clonotype: No conserved phenylalanine or tryptophan ends this CDR3, so it is likely a read error. This chain links TRBV12-3 or TRBV12-4 with TRBJ1-1, with a weak D call TRBD1 (6 bases). The CDR3 spans 14 residues. CDR3: CVSSFQAGDTEAFY. In nucleotides, the CDR3 is TGTGTCAGCAGTTTTCAGGCAGGGGACACTGAGGCTTTCTAT.

Turning to this clonotype: Germline is not matched at one junction end, which may reflect a read error. This chain connects TRBV28 to TRBJ2-7; TRBD2 might be the D (7 bases). CDR1 MDHEN and CDR2 SYDVKM come from the germline V gene. The CDR3 totals 16 residues. DNA of the CDR3: TGTGCAAGCCCCCCGGCGGGGGCAGGGTGGCGGGGCGAGCATTACTTC. It yields the protein CASPPAGAGWRGEHYF.

Details on this clonotype: The conserved phenylalanine or tryptophan is not found at the CDR3 terminus, so this likely reflects a read error. The gene calls are TRBV5-4 and TRBJ2-7; 7 bases map to TRBD1. In germline, CDR1 is SGHNT, CDR2 YYREEE (reference sequence). V gave up 8 bases and J gave up 2 bases; unmatched junction bases: 10. This CDR3 is 14 amino acids long. The CDR3 here is CASSPWTGAYEQYL. Here the CDR3 DNA reads TGTGCCAGTAGCCCGTGGACAGGAGCCTACGAGCAGTACTTA.

Regarding this clonotype: Likely a read error: the CDR3 ends without its conserved phenylalanine or tryptophan. No DNA is shown, since the ends of the CDR3 on it are uncertain; the CDR3 is the one TCRdb lists. The CDR3 sequence is CASSLEGTGDQPQHL. This chain links TRBV4-2 with TRBJ1-5; TRBD1 is the table's D call, not checked against the DNA. The CDR3 comprises 15 residues, both ends counted. CDR1 and CDR2 (germline): LGHNA, YNFKEQ.

J is TRBJ2-1 and V is TRBV6-1; 11 bases are a match to TRBD2. With 7 bases clipped from V and 4 bases from J, the junction kept 6 bases outside the gene matches. CDR1 and CDR2 from the germline V gene are MNHNS and SASEGT. There are 15 residues in the CDR3. DNA of the CDR3: TGTGCCAGCACTAAACTAGCGGGGGAATACAATGAGCAGTTCTTC. As protein: CASTKLAGEYNEQFF.

Regarding this clonotype: One junction end disagrees with the germline gene, perhaps due to a read error. The chain couples TRBV6-1 to TRBJ2-3; D possibly corresponds to TRBD2 (5 bases). The CDR3 sequence is 16 residues long. Germline V lookup: CDR1 MNHNS, CDR2 SASEGT. The CDR3 reads CASNGDGTGGADTQYF. The DNA for the CDR3 is TGCGCCAGCAATGGAGATGGCACCGGAGGAGCAGATACGCAGTATTTT.

To note about this clonotype: One end of the junction is discordant with germline, which a read error may explain. The J gene is TRBJ2-7, the V gene TRBV4-2; 7 nucleotides align to TRBD2. Germline V gives CDR1 LGHNA, CDR2 YNFKEQ. CDR3 length equals 15 residues. CDR3 amino acids: CASTQVALAVDEQYF. The CDR3 coding sequence is TGTGCCAGCACCCAAGTTGCCCTAGCGGTGGACGAGCAGTATTTC.

This chain connects TRBV11-2 to TRBJ2-1; TRBD1 matches 9 bases. With V trimmed by 2 bases and J by 9 bases, 14 bases remained unmatched. Germline loops: CDR1 SGHAT, CDR2 FQNNGV. The CDR3 is made up of 17 amino acids. The DNA for the CDR3 is TGTGCCAGCAGCTTAACCCACGGACAGGGGTACAGGGGTGAGCAGTTCTTC. It yields the protein CASSLTHGQGYRGEQFF.

Notes on this clonotype: An end of the junction does not agree with germline; a read error may underlie this. The chain links TRBV20-1 to TRBJ1-2; D remains ambiguous. Germline V CDR1 and CDR2: DFQATT, SNEGSKA (reference sequence). The CDR3 extends over 12 amino acids. The CDR3 bases are TGCAGTGGCGCACAAGTAGGAAATGGCCACATCTTC. Translation gives CSGAQVGNGHIF.

The rearrangement uses TRBV14 and TRBJ1-1; no clear D gene. V gave up 1 base and J gave up 1 base, with 10 bases separating them. There are 15 residues in the CDR3. CDR1 is SGHDN, CDR2 FVKESK, per germline. The DNA for the CDR3 is TGTGCCAGCAGCCAAGCGTGGGCGAAGAACACTGAAGCTTTCTTT. Protein product: CASSQAWAKNTEAFF. Full variable domain (outside the CDR3, taken from reference TRBV14 and TRBJ1-1): EAGVTQFPSHSVIEKGQTVTLRCDPISGHDNLYWYRRVMGKEIKFLLHFVKESKQDESGMPNNRFLAERTGGTYSTLKVQPAELEDSGVYFCASSQAWAKNTEAFFGQGTRLTVV.

In the case of this clonotype: A read error may account for a junction end that differs from germline. The V call is TRBV10-3, the J call TRBJ2-7; 7 nucleotides align to TRBD2. This CDR3 has 16 residues. Germline V lookup: CDR1 ENHRY, CDR2 SYGVKD. In DNA form, the CDR3 reads TGTGCCATCTGTGAGTCGAGCGGGGTGCGGTTCTACGAGCAGTACTTC. Its translation: CAICESSGVRFYEQYF.